The 8 T cell receptor beta chains below were found in one sample sequenced in a study of T cell responses to AZD1222 COVID-19 vaccine. Sequenced by immunoSEQ multiplex PCR; TCRdb stores in-frame clones only, minus some. The sample has about 63,000 clones, about 80% seen once. The sample consisted of peripheral blood, taken 28 days after the second AZD1222 dose. These receptors were taken from an adult who received the AZD1222 COVID-19 vaccine.

This clone was detected once. The V call is TRBV19, the J call TRBJ1-5; D is uncertain. Germline CDR1 and CDR2: LNHDA and SQIVND (reference sequence). The CDR3 is made up of 15 amino acids. Trimming cost V 9 bases and J 3 bases, with 18 bases left between them. The CDR3 region is CASTPIEQDNQPQHF. In nucleotides, the CDR3 is TGTGCCAGCACCCCAATTGAGCAGGACAATCAGCCCCAGCATTTT.

The chain uses TRBV27 and TRBJ1-6; a weak D match, TRBD1 (5 bases). CDR1 is MNHEY, CDR2 SMNVEV, per germline (reference sequence). The V end lost 8 bases, the J end lost 15 bases, and 26 bases lay between the germline ends. This CDR3 contains 15 residues. As DNA, the CDR3 is TGTGCCAGCTCTCAAACCGGGGCGGTCCTTTTGTTCCTCCACTTT. The encoded protein is CASSQTGAVLLFLHF.

The chain combines TRBV6-5 with TRBJ1-1; 7 bases agree with TRBD1. The V gene end was trimmed by 0 bases and the J gene end by 10 bases; junction bases not matched to a gene: 8. CDR1 is MNHEY, CDR2 SVGAGI, per germline. The CDR3 totals 14 residues. CDR3 nucleotides: TGTGCCAGCAGTTACTCGAGGCAGGGGGGGATAGCTTTCTTT. Translated: CASSYSRQGGIAFF.

The chain uses TRBV7-6 and TRBJ1-6; TRBD1 is a possible D gene (6 bases). Trimming left V 0 bases short and J 6 bases short, with 15 bases between. The germline V gene has CDR1 SGHVS and CDR2 FNYEAQ. The CDR3 runs to 17 residues. The CDR3 DNA reads TGTGCCAGCAGCTTAGCGCTGGGGGGCAGTGGTAATTCACCCCTCCACTTT. Its protein product is CASSLALGGSGNSPLHF.

The rearrangement joins TRBV25-1 to TRBJ1-3; 11 bases agree with TRBD1. Trimming took 4 bases from V and 6 from J; bases not matched to a gene: 2. The CDR3 totals 14 residues. The germline V gene has CDR1 MGHDK and CDR2 SYGVNS. The CDR3 spells CASSGTGGANTIYF. DNA for the CDR3: TGTGCCAGCAGTGGGACAGGGGGCGCAAACACCATATATTTT.

The rearrangement links TRBV7-9 to TRBJ2-1, with 7 bases aligning to TRBD2. With V trimmed by 10 bases and J by 0 bases, 3 bases remained unmatched. The V gene's germline CDR1 is SEHNR and CDR2 FQNEAQ (reference sequence). This CDR3 region has 13 residues. The CDR3, as DNA: TGTGCCACTCAGCGGGGCTCCTACAATGAGCAGTTCTTC. Protein: CATQRGSYNEQFF.

The V and J genes are TRBV19 and TRBJ2-7; a weak D match, TRBD2 (5 bases). The CDR3 length is 15 residues. The germline V gene has CDR1 LNHDA and CDR2 SQIVND (reference sequence). Trimming took 5 bases from V and 0 from J, leaving 14 bases between them. This chain's CDR3 is CASSYTGESSYEQYF. The CDR3 DNA sequence: TGTGCCAGTAGTTACACCGGGGAAAGCTCCTACGAGCAGTACTTC. Drawing the rest from reference TRBV19 and TRBJ2-7, the complete variable domain is DGGITQSPKYLFRKEGQNVTLSCEQNLNHDAMYWYRQDPGQGLRLIYYSQIVNDFQKGDIAEGYSVSREKKESFPLTVTSAQKNPTAFYLCASSYTGESSYEQYFGPGTRLTVT.

The chain uses TRBV19 and TRBJ1-2; weak D call: TRBD1 (5 bases). The CDR3 extends over 16 amino acids. Germline CDR1 is LNHDA and CDR2 is SQIVND (reference sequence). V lost 3 bases to trimming and J lost 6 bases, with 20 bases between them. The CDR3 protein is CASSIRRGGTSNGYTF. CDR3 nucleotides: TGTGCCAGTAGTATCAGGCGCGGCGGGACTTCTAATGGCTACACCTTC.